This T cell receptor (beta chain) was profiled in a study of vaccination effects on CD4 cells after COVID-19. Isolation of CD4+ T cells took place after more than 9 days of culture. Each person got two doses of an mRNA SARS-CoV-2 vaccine, BNT162b2 or mRNA-1273. Of note for this clone: The antigen is unknown.

The J segment lost 7 bases and the V segment lost 4 bases, leaving 3 bases of the junction unmatched. This CDR3 region has 14 residues. CDR1 and CDR2 (germline): LGHNA, YSLEER. Clones were sequenced by immunoSEQ multiplex PCR, and TCRdb holds only the in-frame ones, with some missing. The table includes about 73,000 clones, around 69% detected once. The specimen was CD4+ T cells from PBMCs cultured without peptide, collected after COVID-19 vaccination. This clonotype was obtained from a human donor who received a COVID-19 vaccine. The chain is built from TRBV4-3 and TRBJ1-5; 11 bases match TRBD1. The chain's CDR3 is CASSLDRGLQPQHF. CDR3 nucleotide sequence: TGCGCCAGCAGCCTGGACAGGGGGCTACAGCCCCAGCATTTT.